These 13 T cell receptor beta chains share one sample of origin, sequenced in a study of T-cell reconstitution after alpha-beta-depleted transplantation in children. Points from the study as a whole: Reported findings indicate that, about two months after transplant, alpha-beta T cells came from several hundred expanded clones, which were derived from non-depleted graft cells.

For these receptors, no antigen is known. Molecular barcoding with unique molecular identifiers was used for the TCRbeta library. One entry per CDR3 protein results from TCRdb running MiXCR on the PCR reads. The sample carries roughly 32,000 distinct CDR3 sequences, around 6% recorded once. Specimen: peripheral blood, collected 60 days after TCRalphabeta/CD19-depleted stem cell transplant. The receptor source for this set is a child under two years old who had a stem cell transplant for acute myeloid leukemia, so the T cells may come from the graft donor.

This clonotype has at least ten counts. The chain has TRBV2 and TRBJ1-3; D perhaps matches TRBD1 (5 bases). The germline V and J ends were trimmed by 11 bases and 0 bases, with 11 bases remaining between them. The germline V gene encodes CDR1 SNHLY and CDR2 FYNNEI. The CDR3 spans 13 residues. CDR3 residues: CAGDRHSGNTIYF. Here the CDR3 DNA reads TGTGCCGGGGACCGTCACTCTGGAAACACCATATATTTT.

This clonotype was recorded at least ten times. The chain couples TRBV18 to TRBJ2-5; D gene ambiguous. The V gene lost 2 bases and the J gene lost 3 bases, with 10 bases spanning the gap. The CDR3 runs 14 residues. CDR1 KGHSH and CDR2 LQKENI come from the germline V gene. CDR3 in DNA: TGTGCCAGCTCACCATTGGCAGAAAAAGAGACCCAGTACTTC. Translation: CASSPLAEKETQYF.

This clonotype was detected a few times. The chain recombines TRBV5-4 with TRBJ2-5; maybe TRBD1 (5 bases). Germline CDR1 and CDR2: SGHNT and YYREEE (reference sequence). Between the trimmed V and J ends, which lost 0 bases and 5 bases, there was a span of 11 bases. The CDR3 loop spans 14 amino acids. The CDR3 DNA follows: TGTGCCAGCAGCTTGGTGCAGGGCAGTGAGACCCAGTACTTC. Amino acid sequence: CASSLVQGSETQYF.

With respect to this clonotype: With a much larger clone just one base away, this may be a read error. This chain joins TRBV5-1 and TRBJ2-1, with 9 bases that match TRBD1. The CDR3 extends over 14 amino acids. CDR1 is SGHRS, CDR2 YFSETQ, per germline. CDR3 sequence reads: CASSHRQGVNVQFF. In nucleotides, the CDR3 is TGCGCCAGCAGCCATCGACAGGGGGTCAATGTGCAGTTCTTC.

This clonotype was detected many times. The genes are TRBV5-1 and TRBJ2-3; D not resolved. Germline CDR1 and CDR2: SGHRS and YFSETQ. V was shortened by 0 bases and J by 0 bases, with 11 bases between the two germline ends. This CDR3 spans 16 amino acids. The CDR3 bases are TGCGCCAGCAGCTTGGCCGAACTTGTTAGCACAGATACGCAGTATTTT. This codes for CASSLAELVSTDTQYF.

This sequence joins TRBV27 and TRBJ2-5; D is perhaps TRBD1 or TRBD2 (6 bases each). V was trimmed by 1 base and J by 5 bases, leaving 14 bases between them. Germline CDR1 MNHEY, CDR2 SMNVEV (reference sequence). The CDR3 runs 15 residues. As DNA, the CDR3 is TGTGCCAGCAGTTTATGGGGGGCAGGTAGTGAGACCCAGTACTTC. Translated, it gives CASSLWGAGSETQYF.

This clonotype was counted at least ten times. This rearrangement joins TRBV4-3 to TRBJ2-7; no clear D. The CDR3 is 17 residues long. V was shortened by 0 bases and J by 4 bases, with 19 bases between the two germline ends. Germline V lookup: CDR1 LGHNA, CDR2 YSLEER. CDR3 loop: CASSQESKQFLGYEQYF. CDR3 nucleotides: TGCGCCAGCAGCCAAGAAAGTAAACAGTTCCTCGGTTACGAGCAGTACTTC.

Many counts were recorded for this clonotype. The chain uses TRBV10-3 and TRBJ2-1, with 9 bases matching TRBD2. J lost 7 bases, V lost 11 bases, and 12 bases had no gene match. This CDR3 has 14 amino acids. The germline gives CDR1 ENHRY, CDR2 SYGVKD. CDR3: CALGGLAGRNEQFF. CDR3 bases: TGTGCCCTCGGAGGTCTAGCGGGACGGAATGAGCAGTTCTTC.

This clonotype has ten or more counts. The J gene is TRBJ1-6, the V gene TRBV4-1, with a tentative D call TRBD1 (5 bases). Germline V gene sequence: CDR1 MGHRA, CDR2 YSYEKL. V gave up 5 bases and J gave up 8 bases, with 13 bases separating them. This CDR3 spans 14 amino acids. The CDR3 DNA follows: TGCGCCAGCAGCGGCCGGGACCTTGATTCACCCCTCCACTTT. Amino acids: CASSGRDLDSPLHF.

This clonotype was counted many times. The chain has TRBV9 and TRBJ2-3; D perhaps matches TRBD2 (7 bases). Germline V gives CDR1 SGDLS, CDR2 YYNGEE. The CDR3 runs 14 residues. Trimming took off 0 bases at V and 6 bases at J, with 11 bases between the two ends. CDR3 protein: CASSVAGGRDTQYF. Here the CDR3 DNA reads TGTGCCAGCAGCGTAGCGGGGGGCCGGGATACGCAGTATTTT. The full variable domain, its missing parts supplied by reference TRBV9 and TRBJ2-3, is DSGVTQTPKHLITATGQRVTLRCSPRSGDLSVYWYQQSLDQGLQFLIQYYNGEERAKGNILERFSAQQFPDLHSELNLSSLELGDSALYFCASSVAGGRDTQYFGPGTRLTVL.

On this clonotype: This may arise from a read error, as a much more abundant clone is one base away. The CDR3 bases are TGTGCCAGCGCTGCGGGAAAGACCCAGTTCTTC. Its translation: CASAAGKTQFF. This chain uses TRBV5-5 with TRBJ2-5, with D maybe TRBD2 (6 bases). The J call is uncertain, as TRBJ2-1 better fits the DNA end. Germline CDR1 and CDR2: SGHKS and YYEKEE (reference sequence). This CDR3 has 11 amino acids.

This clonotype was counted only a few times. The chain is built from TRBV15 and TRBJ2-7; 7 nucleotides agree with TRBD1. This CDR3 is built from 16 residues. Germline V lookup: CDR1 LNHNV, CDR2 YYDKDF (reference sequence). Germline trimming cut 1 base from V and 0 bases from J; bases unmatched to any gene: 6. CDR3 in amino acids: CATSRGRDRSSYEQYF. The CDR3, as DNA: TGTGCCACCAGCAGAGGCCGGGACAGAAGCTCCTACGAGCAGTACTTC.

This clonotype was observed at least ten times. The rearrangement uses TRBV7-6 and TRBJ2-1; no definite D call. Per germline, CDR1 SGHVS and CDR2 FNYEAQ. The CDR3 has 12 amino acids. V was pared by 3 bases and J by 4 bases, with 4 bases between. The chain's CDR3 is CASSLGYNEQFF. For the CDR3, the DNA is TGTGCCAGCAGCTTGGGGTACAATGAGCAGTTCTTC.